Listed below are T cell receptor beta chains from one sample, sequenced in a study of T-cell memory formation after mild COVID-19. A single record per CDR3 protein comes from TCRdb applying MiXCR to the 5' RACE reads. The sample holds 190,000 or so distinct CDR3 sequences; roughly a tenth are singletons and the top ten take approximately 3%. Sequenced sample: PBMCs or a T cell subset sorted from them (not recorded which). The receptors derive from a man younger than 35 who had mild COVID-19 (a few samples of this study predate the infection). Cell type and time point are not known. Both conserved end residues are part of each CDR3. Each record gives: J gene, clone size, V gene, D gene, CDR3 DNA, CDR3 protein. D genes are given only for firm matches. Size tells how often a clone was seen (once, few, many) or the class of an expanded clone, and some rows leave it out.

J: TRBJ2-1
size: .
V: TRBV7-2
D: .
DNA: TGTGCCAGCAGCCCTTCGAGGGTGCGCTACAATGAGCAGTTCTTC
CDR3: CASSPSRVRYNEQFF

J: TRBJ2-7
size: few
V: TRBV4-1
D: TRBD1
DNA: TGCGCCAGCAGCCAAGGACAGGGGTACTCCTACGAGCAGTACTTC
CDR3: CASSQGQGYSYEQYF

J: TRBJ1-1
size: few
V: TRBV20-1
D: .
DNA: TGCAGTGCTAGGCTGAACACTGAAGCTTTCTTT
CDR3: CSARLNTEAFF

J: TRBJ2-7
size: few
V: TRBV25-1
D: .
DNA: TGTGCCAGCAGTGAAGTCGGTTTAGGGAACTACGAGCAGTACTTC
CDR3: CASSEVGLGNYEQYF

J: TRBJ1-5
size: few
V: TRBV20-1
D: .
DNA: TGCAGTGCTAGTAAACAGGGTGATCAGCCCCAGCATTTT
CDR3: CSASKQGDQPQHF

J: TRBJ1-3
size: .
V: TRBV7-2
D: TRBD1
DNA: TGTGCCAGCAGCACGACCGGGACAGGGATTGGAAACACCATATATTTT
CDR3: CASSTTGTGIGNTIYF

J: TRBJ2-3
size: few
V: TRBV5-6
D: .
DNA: TGTGCCAGCAGCCTATGGGGTAGCACAGATACGCAGTATTTT
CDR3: CASSLWGSTDTQYF

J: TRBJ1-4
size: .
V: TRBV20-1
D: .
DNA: TGCAGTGCTAGAGATAGAAGGGCGAAACTGTTTTTT
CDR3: CSARDRRAKLFF

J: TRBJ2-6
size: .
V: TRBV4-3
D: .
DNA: TGCGCCAGCAGCCAACACGCTTTGACGGGCTCTGGGGCCAACGTCCTGACTTTC
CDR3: CASSQHALTGSGANVLTF

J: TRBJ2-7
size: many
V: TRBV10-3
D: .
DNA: TGTGCCATCACATCGGACAGTTACGAGCAGTACTTC
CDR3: CAITSDSYEQYF

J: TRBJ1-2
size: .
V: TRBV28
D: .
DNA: TGTGCCAGCAGTCGAACTTATCCCCCTGACTATGGCTACACCTTC
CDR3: CASSRTYPPDYGYTF

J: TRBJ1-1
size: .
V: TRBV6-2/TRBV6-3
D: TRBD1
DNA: TGTGCCACCCTGGACAGGGGCACTGAAGCTTTCTTT
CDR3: CATLDRGTEAFF

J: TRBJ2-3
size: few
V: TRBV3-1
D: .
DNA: TGTGCCAGCCCACGAGGGCGGGATGACACAGATACGCAGTATTTT
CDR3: CASPRGRDDTDTQYF

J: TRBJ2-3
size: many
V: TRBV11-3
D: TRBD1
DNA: TGTGCCAGCAGCTTTCTGGGACAGGGAGTCGATACGCAGTATTTT
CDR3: CASSFLGQGVDTQYF

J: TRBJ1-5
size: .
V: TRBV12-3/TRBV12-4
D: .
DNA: TGTGCCAGCAGTGTACATAGCAATCAGCCCCAGCATTTT
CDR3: CASSVHSNQPQHF

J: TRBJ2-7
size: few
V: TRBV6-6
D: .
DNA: TGTGCCAGCAGGGGTATGTCTGGTTACGAGCAGTACTTC
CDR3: CASRGMSGYEQYF

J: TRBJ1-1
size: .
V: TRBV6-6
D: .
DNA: TGTGCCACGGACCCACCAAACACTGAAGCTTTCTTT
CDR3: CATDPPNTEAFF

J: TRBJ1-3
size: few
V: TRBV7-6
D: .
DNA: TGTGCCAGCAGCTTAGGACAGCCTGGAAACACCATATATTTT
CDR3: CASSLGQPGNTIYF

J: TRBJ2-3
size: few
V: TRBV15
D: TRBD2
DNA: TGTGCCACCAGCAGAGGTGGACTAGCTGGGTCAGATACGCAGTATTTT
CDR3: CATSRGGLAGSDTQYF

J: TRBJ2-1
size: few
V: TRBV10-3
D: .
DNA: TGTGCCATCAGCCGGGACTCCACAAACAATGAGCAGTTCTTC
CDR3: CAISRDSTNNEQFF

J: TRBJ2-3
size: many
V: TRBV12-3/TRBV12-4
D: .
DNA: TGTGCCAGCAGTTTCGGGGCTGCAGATACGCAGTATTTT
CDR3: CASSFGAADTQYF

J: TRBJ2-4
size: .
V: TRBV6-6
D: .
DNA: TGTGCCAGCAGCCCCTCTCCACAGGGTCGGGGAAACATTCAGTACTTC
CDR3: CASSPSPQGRGNIQYF

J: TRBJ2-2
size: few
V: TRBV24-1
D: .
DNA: TGTGCCACCAGTGATTTGTGGGGGAACACCGGGGAGCTGTTTTTT
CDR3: CATSDLWGNTGELFF

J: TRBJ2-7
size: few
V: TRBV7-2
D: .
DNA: TGTGCCAGCAGCCCTCCCGGGACTGCATACGAGCAGTACTTC
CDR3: CASSPPGTAYEQYF

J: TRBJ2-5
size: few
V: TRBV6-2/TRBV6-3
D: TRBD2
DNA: TGTGCCAGCAGCCGGACTAGCGGAGAGACCCAGTACTTC
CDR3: CASSRTSGETQYF

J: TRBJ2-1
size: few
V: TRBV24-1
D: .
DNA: TGTGCCACCAGTGATTCCTGGGGCCACAATGAGCAGTTCTTC
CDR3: CATSDSWGHNEQFF

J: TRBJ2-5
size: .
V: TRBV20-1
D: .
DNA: TGCAGTGCTAACCGCCCGGGGCGGGGACGGAAAGAGACCCAGTACTTC
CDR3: CSANRPGRGRKETQYF

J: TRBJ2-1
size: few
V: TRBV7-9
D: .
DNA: TGTGCCAGCAGCCAGGACGGCTACAATGAGCAGTTCTTC
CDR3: CASSQDGYNEQFF

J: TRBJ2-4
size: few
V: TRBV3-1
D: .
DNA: TGTGCCAGCAGCCAAGCCTGGCGGGCAGGGCTTTCCAAAAACATTCAGTACTTC
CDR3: CASSQAWRAGLSKNIQYF

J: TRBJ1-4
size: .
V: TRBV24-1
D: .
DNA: TGTGCCACCAGTGATTTCAGGGAAGGGGAAAAACTGTTTTTT
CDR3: CATSDFREGEKLFF

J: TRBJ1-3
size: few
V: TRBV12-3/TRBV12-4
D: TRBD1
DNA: TGTGCCAGCAGTCCCCGGACAGGGCGAACCTCTGGAAACACCATATATTTT
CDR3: CASSPRTGRTSGNTIYF

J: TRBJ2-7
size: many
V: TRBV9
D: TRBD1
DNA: TGTGCCAGCAGCGTAGGGGAGGGACAGGGCAAGCAGTACTTC
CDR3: CASSVGEGQGKQYF

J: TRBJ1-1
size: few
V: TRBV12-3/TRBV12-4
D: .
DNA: TGTGCCAGCAACCGCATGGGGACTGAAGCTTTCTTT
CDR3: CASNRMGTEAFF

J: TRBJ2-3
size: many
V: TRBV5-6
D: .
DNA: TGTGCCAGCAGCTCACAGGGTGCAGATACGCAGTATTTT
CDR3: CASSSQGADTQYF

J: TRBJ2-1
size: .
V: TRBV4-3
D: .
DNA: TGCGCCAGCAGCAATATAATAAGGATGACCTACAATGAGCAGTTCTTC
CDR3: CASSNIIRMTYNEQFF